These T cell receptor beta chains were read from a single sample in a study of T cell responses to AZD1222 COVID-19 vaccine. The assay was immunoSEQ multiplex PCR, and TCRdb's table has in-frame clones only and misses some. The table shows 200,000 to 300,000 clones, with more than 85% occurring only once. The sequences come from peripheral blood, collected on day 0 of AZD1222 vaccination. The receptor set was obtained from an adult in good health. The CDR3 runs from the conserved cysteine through the conserved F or W. The order of the fields is clone size, D gene, V gene, J gene, CDR3 DNA, CDR3 protein. D genes are given only for firm matches. Clone size is stated in some rows and not others, as once, few, many or a class when expanded.

clone_size: -; d_call: -; v_call: TRBV29-1; j_call: TRBJ2-1; cdr3_nt: TGCAGCTCTAGAGGTGGTTCCGTGCAGGGAACTAGGGATGAGCAGTTCTTC; cdr3_aa: CSSRGGSVQGTRDEQFF
clone_size: -; d_call: -; v_call: TRBV6-5; j_call: TRBJ2-7; cdr3_nt: TGTGCCAGCAGGGGGGGGGCGGCCTACGAGCAGTACTTC; cdr3_aa: CASRGGAAYEQYF
clone_size: -; d_call: -; v_call: TRBV5-1; j_call: TRBJ1-1; cdr3_nt: TGCGCCAGCAGCTTGGCAGAAAGGGCCATGAACACTGAAGCTTTCTTT; cdr3_aa: CASSLAERAMNTEAFF
clone_size: -; d_call: TRBD2; v_call: TRBV5-1; j_call: TRBJ2-1; cdr3_nt: TGCGCCAGCAGCTTGGGACTAGCGGGGTTTTACAATGAGCAGTTCTTC; cdr3_aa: CASSLGLAGFYNEQFF
clone_size: -; d_call: TRBD2; v_call: TRBV3-1/TRBV3-2; j_call: TRBJ2-1; cdr3_nt: TGTGCCAGCAGCCCCCTAGCGGGAGGGCCGCTGAATGAGCAGTTCTTC; cdr3_aa: CASSPLAGGPLNEQFF
clone_size: -; d_call: TRBD1; v_call: TRBV19; j_call: TRBJ1-2; cdr3_nt: TGTGCCAGTAGTCCACTGGGACAGGGTGGGGTCTATGGCTACACCTTC; cdr3_aa: CASSPLGQGGVYGYTF
clone_size: -; d_call: TRBD2; v_call: TRBV19; j_call: TRBJ2-1; cdr3_nt: TGTGCCAGTAGTATAGCCACTAGCGGGGTCAATGAGCAGTTCTTC; cdr3_aa: CASSIATSGVNEQFF
clone_size: -; d_call: -; v_call: TRBV4-1; j_call: TRBJ1-2; cdr3_nt: TGCGCCAGCAGCCAAGTTGGAGGGAGACATGGCTACACCTTC; cdr3_aa: CASSQVGGRHGYTF
clone_size: -; d_call: -; v_call: TRBV7-9; j_call: TRBJ1-5; cdr3_nt: TGTGCCAGCAGTTTGGACACGAGCAATCAGCCCCAGCATTTT; cdr3_aa: CASSLDTSNQPQHF
clone_size: once; d_call: -; v_call: TRBV28; j_call: TRBJ1-2; cdr3_nt: TGTGCCAGCACCAGGTCGGAACCCTATGGCTACACCTTC; cdr3_aa: CASTRSEPYGYTF
clone_size: -; d_call: -; v_call: TRBV19; j_call: TRBJ1-3; cdr3_nt: TGTGCCAGTAGTATCACCGACCGGGGCGACACCATATATTTT; cdr3_aa: CASSITDRGDTIYF
clone_size: -; d_call: -; v_call: TRBV7-8; j_call: TRBJ1-1; cdr3_nt: TGTGCCAGCAATAGGGAGTTGGGGCGAAACACTGAAGCTTTCTTT; cdr3_aa: CASNRELGRNTEAFF
clone_size: -; d_call: TRBD1; v_call: TRBV19; j_call: TRBJ2-7; cdr3_nt: TGTGCCAGTAGCTCCATTCCGGGACAGAAGAGCTCCTACGAGCAGTACTTC; cdr3_aa: CASSSIPGQKSSYEQYF
clone_size: -; d_call: -; v_call: TRBV11-3; j_call: TRBJ2-7; cdr3_nt: TGTGCCAGCAGCAAAGGCAGGGGTTACGAGCAGTACTTC; cdr3_aa: CASSKGRGYEQYF
clone_size: few; d_call: -; v_call: TRBV2; j_call: TRBJ2-3; cdr3_nt: TGTGCCACTAAAAAACCCGGGACCACCTCTACGCAGTATTTT; cdr3_aa: CATKKPGTTSTQYF
clone_size: -; d_call: -; v_call: TRBV19; j_call: TRBJ1-4; cdr3_nt: TGTGCCAGTACCCAGGGACTTGGACTTGAAAAACTGTTTTTT; cdr3_aa: CASTQGLGLEKLFF
clone_size: -; d_call: -; v_call: TRBV27; j_call: TRBJ1-1; cdr3_nt: TGTGCCAGCAGTTTATGGGAGGGGGACACTGAAGCTTTCTTT; cdr3_aa: CASSLWEGDTEAFF
clone_size: -; d_call: -; v_call: TRBV5-1; j_call: TRBJ2-5; cdr3_nt: TGCGCCAGCAGCCCAGGGGTCCAGGAGACCCAGTACTTC; cdr3_aa: CASSPGVQETQYF
clone_size: -; d_call: -; v_call: TRBV5-1; j_call: TRBJ2-2; cdr3_nt: TGCGCCAGCAGCGCGGGACAGAACACCGGGGAGCTGTTTTTT; cdr3_aa: CASSAGQNTGELFF
clone_size: -; d_call: TRBD1; v_call: TRBV4-1; j_call: TRBJ2-1; cdr3_nt: TGCGCCAGCAGTCCCGGGACAGGGAGGGTTAATGAGCAGTTCTTC; cdr3_aa: CASSPGTGRVNEQFF
clone_size: once; d_call: TRBD2; v_call: TRBV5-1; j_call: TRBJ2-5; cdr3_nt: TGCGCCAGCAGTTCCGGGACTAGCGAAGAGACCCAGTACTTC; cdr3_aa: CASSSGTSEETQYF
clone_size: -; d_call: -; v_call: TRBV28; j_call: TRBJ1-4; cdr3_nt: TGTGCCAGCCTAGGCTACAGGGCGGGAACTAATGAAAAACTGTTTTTT; cdr3_aa: CASLGYRAGTNEKLFF
clone_size: -; d_call: -; v_call: TRBV7-2; j_call: TRBJ2-5; cdr3_nt: TGTGCCAGCAGCCCCGACATCTACCAAGAGACCCAGTACTTC; cdr3_aa: CASSPDIYQETQYF
clone_size: -; d_call: TRBD1; v_call: TRBV28; j_call: TRBJ1-2; cdr3_nt: TGTGCCAGCAGTCCCACCAGACAGGGCCATGGCTACACCTTC; cdr3_aa: CASSPTRQGHGYTF
clone_size: -; d_call: -; v_call: TRBV28; j_call: TRBJ2-1; cdr3_nt: TGTGCCAGCAGTTTGTATCAGCCTCCCCACAATGAGCAGTTCTTC; cdr3_aa: CASSLYQPPHNEQFF
clone_size: -; d_call: -; v_call: TRBV7-9; j_call: TRBJ1-2; cdr3_nt: TGTGCCAGCAGCTTAGGGGGGTATGGCTACACCTTC; cdr3_aa: CASSLGGYGYTF
clone_size: -; d_call: -; v_call: TRBV19; j_call: TRBJ1-5; cdr3_nt: TGTGCCAGTAGCCTCCATCCAGAGGGGACGCATCAGCCCCAGCATTTT; cdr3_aa: CASSLHPEGTHQPQHF
clone_size: -; d_call: -; v_call: TRBV14; j_call: TRBJ1-2; cdr3_nt: TGTGCCAGCAGCCAACAACTAAACTATGGCTACACCTTC; cdr3_aa: CASSQQLNYGYTF
clone_size: -; d_call: -; v_call: TRBV2; j_call: TRBJ2-1; cdr3_nt: TGTGCCAGCAATGTGGAGGGCCTGTGGAGGAATGAGCAGTTCTTC; cdr3_aa: CASNVEGLWRNEQFF
clone_size: -; d_call: -; v_call: TRBV7-9; j_call: TRBJ1-2; cdr3_nt: TGTGCCAGCAGCCCCCGAAGGGAAACGTCGCACGGCTACACCTTC; cdr3_aa: CASSPRRETSHGYTF
clone_size: -; d_call: -; v_call: TRBV6-5; j_call: TRBJ1-1; cdr3_nt: TGTGCCAGCAGTCTAGGGACAATAGCTTTCTTT; cdr3_aa: CASSLGTIAFF
clone_size: once; d_call: -; v_call: TRBV12-5; j_call: TRBJ1-2; cdr3_nt: TGTGCTAGTGGTTCGCCGCATATTCACGGCTACACCTTC; cdr3_aa: CASGSPHIHGYTF
clone_size: -; d_call: -; v_call: TRBV3-1/TRBV3-2; j_call: TRBJ2-2; cdr3_nt: TGTGCCAGCAGCCAAGAAAGGGCCCGGAACACCGGGGAGCTGTTTTTT; cdr3_aa: CASSQERARNTGELFF
clone_size: few; d_call: TRBD1; v_call: TRBV7-2; j_call: TRBJ2-7; cdr3_nt: TGTGCCAGCAGCCGGACAGGGAGGACCTACGAGCAGTACTTC; cdr3_aa: CASSRTGRTYEQYF
clone_size: -; d_call: -; v_call: TRBV4-3; j_call: TRBJ1-2; cdr3_nt: TGCGCCAGCAGCCGCGGTAACACTCTTCCCTATGGCTACACCTTC; cdr3_aa: CASSRGNTLPYGYTF
clone_size: -; d_call: -; v_call: TRBV6-5; j_call: TRBJ1-2; cdr3_nt: TGTGCCAGCAGTTACAGAGGCGGCTACACCTTC; cdr3_aa: CASSYRGGYTF
clone_size: -; d_call: -; v_call: TRBV6-5; j_call: TRBJ2-2; cdr3_nt: TGTGCCAGCAGCTCCACCGGGGAGCTGTTTTTT; cdr3_aa: CASSSTGELFF
clone_size: -; d_call: -; v_call: TRBV4-1; j_call: TRBJ1-1; cdr3_nt: TGCGCCAGCAGCCAAGATGGAGGGATAGGGCGGGCTGAAGCTTTCTTT; cdr3_aa: CASSQDGGIGRAEAFF
clone_size: -; d_call: -; v_call: TRBV7-9; j_call: TRBJ2-7; cdr3_nt: TGTGCCAGCAGCTTAGACCAGGGTAGATACGAGCAGTACTTC; cdr3_aa: CASSLDQGRYEQYF
clone_size: once; d_call: -; v_call: TRBV28; j_call: TRBJ1-4; cdr3_nt: TGTGCCAGCAGTGGGACACCAACTAATGAAAAACTGTTTTTT; cdr3_aa: CASSGTPTNEKLFF
clone_size: -; d_call: -; v_call: TRBV6-5; j_call: TRBJ1-5; cdr3_nt: TGTGCCAGCACCGACCTGTGGGAGGGGAGCCAGCCCCAGCATTTT; cdr3_aa: CASTDLWEGSQPQHF
clone_size: -; d_call: -; v_call: TRBV19; j_call: TRBJ1-2; cdr3_nt: TGTGCCAGTAGTTCAAACACTGGCTATGGCTACACCTTC; cdr3_aa: CASSSNTGYGYTF
clone_size: -; d_call: TRBD2; v_call: TRBV7-9; j_call: TRBJ2-5; cdr3_nt: TGTGCCAGCAGCTTAAACCTAGCGGACCAAGAGACCCAGTACTTC; cdr3_aa: CASSLNLADQETQYF
clone_size: few; d_call: TRBD1; v_call: TRBV28; j_call: TRBJ1-6; cdr3_nt: TGTGCCAGCAGTCAGAGGACAGGGGGCGGTAATTCACCCCTCCACTTT; cdr3_aa: CASSQRTGGGNSPLHF
clone_size: -; d_call: TRBD1; v_call: TRBV5-1; j_call: TRBJ2-7; cdr3_nt: TGCGCCAGCAGCTTACTGGACAGGCGCGACGAGCAGTACTTC; cdr3_aa: CASSLLDRRDEQYF
clone_size: -; d_call: -; v_call: TRBV28; j_call: TRBJ2-7; cdr3_nt: TGTGCCAGCAGAAACAGGGGACTTTTCTACGAGCAGTACTTC; cdr3_aa: CASRNRGLFYEQYF
clone_size: -; d_call: -; v_call: TRBV13; j_call: TRBJ2-4; cdr3_nt: TGTGCCAGCAGCTTAGAGGACGGAACCCTCAAAAACATTCAGTACTTC; cdr3_aa: CASSLEDGTLKNIQYF
clone_size: -; d_call: TRBD1; v_call: TRBV4-2; j_call: TRBJ1-2; cdr3_nt: TGTGCCAGCAGCCATAATCCTGGACAGGGGAGAGGCTACACCTTC; cdr3_aa: CASSHNPGQGRGYTF
clone_size: -; d_call: -; v_call: TRBV15; j_call: TRBJ1-2; cdr3_nt: TGTGCCACCAGCAGAGGGGAGGGTTTAGGTGGCTACACCTTC; cdr3_aa: CATSRGEGLGGYTF
clone_size: -; d_call: -; v_call: TRBV29-1; j_call: TRBJ1-2; cdr3_nt: TGCAGCGTTGCCATATCGGGGGACAACTATGGCTACACCTTC; cdr3_aa: CSVAISGDNYGYTF
clone_size: -; d_call: -; v_call: TRBV4-3; j_call: TRBJ1-1; cdr3_nt: TGCGCCAGCAGAGGGAACACTGAAGCTTTCTTT; cdr3_aa: CASRGNTEAFF
clone_size: -; d_call: -; v_call: TRBV9; j_call: TRBJ2-1; cdr3_nt: TGTGCCAGCAGCGTAACTAGCAGCAATGAGCAGTTCTTC; cdr3_aa: CASSVTSSNEQFF
clone_size: -; d_call: -; v_call: TRBV5-1; j_call: TRBJ2-5; cdr3_nt: TGCGCCAGCAGCCCTCCTCGGGGCGGGGTTGAGACCCAGTACTTC; cdr3_aa: CASSPPRGGVETQYF
clone_size: -; d_call: TRBD2; v_call: TRBV2; j_call: TRBJ2-1; cdr3_nt: TGTGCCAGCAGTGCGGAGCGGGGAGCCTACAATGAGCAGTTCTTC; cdr3_aa: CASSAERGAYNEQFF
clone_size: -; d_call: TRBD1; v_call: TRBV2; j_call: TRBJ1-5; cdr3_nt: TGTGCCAGCAGTGAAGAGGGACAGGGGAATCAGCCCCAGCATTTT; cdr3_aa: CASSEEGQGNQPQHF
clone_size: -; d_call: TRBD2; v_call: TRBV28; j_call: TRBJ2-1; cdr3_nt: TGTGCCAGCAGTTTTAGCGGGGGGGCCTACAATGAGCAGTTCTTC; cdr3_aa: CASSFSGGAYNEQFF